The next 13 T cell receptor beta chains were all read from a single sample in a study of blood T cell repertoires in COVID-19. TCRdb's copy holds only in-frame clones and misses some; the assay was immunoSEQ multiplex PCR. The sample lists 250,000 or so clones; approximately 82% were seen once. Sequencing was carried out using peripheral blood. The receptor set was obtained from a woman aged 80 or over with acute or convalescent COVID-19.

The chain recombines TRBV4-3 with TRBJ2-7; 8 nucleotides agree with TRBD1. Germline V CDR1 and CDR2: LGHNA, YSLEER. The CDR3 consists of 16 residues. The ends lost 0 bases at V and 1 base at J; junction bases unmatched: 5. The CDR3 loop reads CASSQDTTGASYEQYF. Written as DNA, the CDR3 is TGCGCCAGCAGCCAAGATACGACAGGGGCATCCTACGAGCAGTACTTC.

The gene calls are TRBV28 and TRBJ1-4; no reliable D call. V lost 4 bases and J lost 5, with 17 bases in between. The length of the CDR3 is 16 residues. From germline, CDR1 is MDHEN and CDR2 SYDVKM. For the CDR3, the DNA is TGTGCCAGCAGTTCCGGAGCCTATACCGAAAATGAAAAACTGTTTTTT. This encodes CASSSGAYTENEKLFF.

CDR3 in DNA: TGTGCCAGCAGCCGGACAGGGGTAAACACCGGGGAGCTGTTTTTT. It specifies CASSRTGVNTGELFF. The V and J genes are TRBV28 and TRBJ2-2; 9 bases fit TRBD1. The CDR3 extends over 15 amino acids. Unmatched junction bases numbered 4, after V lost 6 bases and J lost 2 bases. Germline CDR1 is MDHEN and CDR2 is SYDVKM.

A remark on this clone: One end of the junction varies from germline; a read error may be responsible. This chain uses TRBV6-5 with TRBJ2-3; D is perhaps TRBD2 (6 bases). The CDR3 covers 15 residues. CDR1 and CDR2 from the germline V gene are MNHEY and SVGAGI. CDR3 residues: CTSSPRGSSTDTQYF. The CDR3 DNA reads as TGTACCAGCAGTCCACGGGGGTCTAGCACAGATACGCAGTATTTT.

This chain uses TRBV6-5 with TRBJ1-3; 8 nucleotides agree with TRBD1. From germline, CDR1 is MNHEY and CDR2 SVGAGI. This CDR3 comprises 13 residues. Trimming cost V 9 bases and J 4 bases; bases outside gene matches: 5. CDR3 region: CASRGTGGNTIYF. The CDR3 coding sequence is TGTGCCAGTAGAGGGACAGGCGGAAACACCATATATTTT.

CDR3 sequence: CASSEPGITYEQYF. The CDR3 coding sequence is TGTGCCAGCAGTGAACCAGGGATTACCTACGAGCAGTACTTC. This chain joins TRBV25-1 and TRBJ2-7; D may be TRBD1 (5 bases). This CDR3 is built from 14 residues. Trimming left V 2 bases short and J 2 bases short, with 10 bases between. CDR1 and CDR2 from the germline V gene are MGHDK and SYGVNS.

Only a few counts were recorded for this clone. The chain carries TRBV2 and TRBJ1-5; TRBD1 aligns across 9 bases. Germline V lookup: CDR1 SNHLY, CDR2 FYNNEI. Unmatched junction bases numbered 8, after V lost 5 bases and J lost 6 bases. The CDR3 spans 15 residues. CDR3 coding DNA: TGTGCCAGCAGTCTGGACAGGGGCGGAGGTCAGCCCCAGCATTTT. Its translation is CASSLDRGGGQPQHF.

This clone showed up just a few times. The genes are TRBV9 and TRBJ1-1, with D unclear. Germline CDR1 and CDR2: SGDLS and YYNGEE. V lost 4 bases to trimming and J lost 1 base, with 8 bases between them. The CDR3 length is 13 residues. Here the CDR3 DNA reads TGTGCCAGCAGCCTAAACTGGAACACTGAAGCTTTCTTT. This sequence encodes CASSLNWNTEAFF.

The chain is built from TRBV4-3 and TRBJ1-2; D may be TRBD1 (5 bases). This CDR3 region has 14 residues. The germline V gene has CDR1 LGHNA and CDR2 YSLEER. V gave up 0 bases and J gave up 8 bases, with 13 bases separating them. The chain's CDR3 is CASSQDRGGEGYTF. Written as DNA, the CDR3 is TGCGCCAGCAGCCAAGACCGGGGGGGAGAGGGCTACACCTTC.

The chain combines TRBV6-4 with TRBJ1-6; tentatively, D is TRBD1 (5 bases). The length of the CDR3 is 17 residues. V was pared by 0 bases and J by 1 base, with 10 bases between. Germline V gives CDR1 MRHNA, CDR2 SNTAGT. CDR3 sequence: CASSDSGVGSYNSPLHF. The CDR3 DNA is TGTGCCAGCAGTGACTCAGGGGTAGGTTCCTATAATTCACCCCTCCACTTT.

J is TRBJ1-1 and V is TRBV7-9; D remains unclear. The CDR3 consists of 14 residues. The germline gives CDR1 SEHNR, CDR2 FQNEAQ (reference sequence). V shed 1 base and J shed 6 bases, with 12 bases lying between them. Here the CDR3 DNA reads TGTGCCAGCAGCTTAGTTGGCCGTTGGTCTGAAGCTTTCTTT. It encodes CASSLVGRWSEAFF.

This clone came up a few times. The V gene is TRBV12-3 or TRBV12-4, the J gene TRBJ1-5; weak D call: TRBD1 (5 bases). V was shortened by 3 bases and J by 6 bases, with 9 bases between the two germline ends. The CDR3 has 13 amino acids. In DNA form, the CDR3 reads TGTGCCAGCAGTTTTGGAGGGGTTCAGCCCCAGCATTTT. Translation: CASSFGGVQPQHF.

The genes are TRBV28 and TRBJ1-5; no clear D gene. The germline V gene has CDR1 MDHEN and CDR2 SYDVKM. The CDR3 consists of 15 residues. V dropped 6 bases and J dropped 3 bases, with 15 bases sitting between them. CDR3 region: CASSYLPGTNQPQHF. For the CDR3, the DNA is TGTGCCAGCAGCTATCTTCCGGGTACCAATCAGCCCCAGCATTTT.